This TCR beta chain emerged from a study of blood T cell repertoires in COVID-19. Generated by immunoSEQ multiplex PCR, the TCRdb table keeps only in-frame clones and is missing some. Of 97,000 or so clones in the sample, over 85% are singletons; the top ten hold under 2%. Trimming removed 3 bases from V and 5 bases from J, with 16 bases in between. The CDR3 is made up of 16 amino acids. The germline CDR1 and CDR2 sequences are MGHRA and YSYEKL. J is TRBJ1-4 and V is TRBV4-1; a possible D gene is TRBD1 (6 bases). This clonotype was obtained from a woman between 45 and 65 years old with COVID-19, enrolled during active disease. The specimen was peripheral blood. CDR3 region: CASSHPGHQKNEKLFF. The DNA for the CDR3 is TGCGCCAGCAGCCACCCGGGACACCAAAAAAATGAAAAACTGTTTTTT.